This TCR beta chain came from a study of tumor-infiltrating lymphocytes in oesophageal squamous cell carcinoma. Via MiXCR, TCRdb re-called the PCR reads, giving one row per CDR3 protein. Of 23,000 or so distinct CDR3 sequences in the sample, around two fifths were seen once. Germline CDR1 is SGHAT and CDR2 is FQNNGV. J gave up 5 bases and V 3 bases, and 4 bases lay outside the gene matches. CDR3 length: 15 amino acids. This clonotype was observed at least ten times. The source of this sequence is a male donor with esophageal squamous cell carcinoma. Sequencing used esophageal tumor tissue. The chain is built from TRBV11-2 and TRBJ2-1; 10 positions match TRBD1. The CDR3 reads CASSLGTGADNEQFF. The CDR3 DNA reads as TGTGCCAGCAGCTTGGGGACAGGGGCGGACAATGAGCAGTTCTTC.